This passage covers 16 T cell receptor beta chains from one sample sequenced in a study of T cells in narcolepsy. Here immunoSEQ multiplex PCR was the method, and the copy in TCRdb shows in-frame clones only, minus some. Of some 20,000 clones listed, 80% to 85% are singletons. The sample taken for sequencing was memory (CD45RA-) CD4+ T cells from blood. The receptors were gathered from a human donor in good health.

This sequence joins TRBV4-2 and TRBJ2-2; 12 nucleotides match TRBD2. This CDR3 is 16 amino acids long. The germline gives CDR1 LGHNA, CDR2 YNFKEQ. V lost 1 base and J lost 6; bases outside the gene matches: 3. The CDR3 protein is CASSQGTSGVSGELFF. The CDR3 DNA is TGTGCCAGCAGCCAAGGGACTAGCGGGGTATCCGGGGAGCTGTTTTTT.

This clone appeared once. The gene calls are TRBV5-8 and TRBJ1-5, with TRBD1 as a possible D gene (6 bases). Germline loops: CDR1 SGHTS, CDR2 YDEGEE. The CDR3 extends over 14 amino acids. Between the trimmed V and J ends, which lost 1 base and 5 bases, there was a span of 10 bases. CDR3 bases: TGTGCCAGCAGCTTGTCAGGGGTATATCAGCCCCAGCATTTT. This sequence encodes CASSLSGVYQPQHF.

The DNA for the CDR3 is TGTGCCATCAGTGAAGGTAACGGGCAGGGCTCTTTCTTT. Translating it yields CAISEGNGQGSFF. The chain is built from TRBV10-3 and TRBJ1-1; weak D call: TRBD1 (5 bases). Per the germline V gene, CDR1 is ENHRY and CDR2 is SYGVKD. The CDR3 length is 13 residues. Between the trimmed V and J ends, which lost 3 bases and 12 bases, there was a span of 17 bases.

The chain has TRBV6-5 and TRBJ1-2; D not resolved. The CDR3 has 13 residues. Germline V gene lookup returns CDR1 MNHEY and CDR2 SVGAGI. V was shortened by 6 bases and J by 2 bases, with 10 bases between the two germline ends. The CDR3 loop is CASRQQANYGYTF. CDR3 DNA sequence: TGTGCCAGCAGACAGCAAGCAAACTATGGCTACACCTTC.

This clone was recorded once. The V gene is TRBV6-5, the J gene TRBJ2-7, with a possible D match to TRBD2 (5 bases). V lost 9 bases to trimming and J lost 6 bases, with 18 bases between them. CDR1 and CDR2 from the germline V gene are MNHEY and SVGAGI. The CDR3 contains 13 residues. The CDR3 nucleotides read TGTGCCAGTCGTGACGCCAGTGGGAGCGAGCAGTACTTC. Encoded protein: CASRDASGSEQYF.

The rearrangement links TRBV7-2 to TRBJ2-5, with no clear D. The DNA end is more similar to TRBJ2-7, so the J call may be wrong. Germline assignment: CDR1 SGHTA and CDR2 FQGNSA. This CDR3 is 13 amino acids long. As DNA, the CDR3 is TGTGCCAGCAGCACCTCGACCAGCTACGAGCAGTACTTC. The encoded protein is CASSTSTSYEQYF.

This chain links TRBV29-1 with TRBJ1-1; D perhaps matches TRBD1 (6 bases). Germline values: CDR1 SQVTM, CDR2 ANQGSEA. There are 14 residues in the CDR3. The V end was cut by 6 bases, the J end by 6 bases, with 20 bases between. CDR3: CSVGTGKEGPEAFF. DNA of the CDR3: TGCAGCGTAGGTACAGGGAAAGAGGGTCCTGAAGCTTTCTTT.

This clone was picked up one time. The rearrangement links TRBV7-2 to TRBJ2-6; D is unresolved. V lost 7 bases to trimming and J lost 1 base, with 8 bases between them. Germline V lookup: CDR1 SGHTA, CDR2 FQGNSA. This CDR3 spans 14 amino acids. The CDR3 bases are TGTGCCAGCAACCAAGCTTCTGGGGCCAACGTCCTGACTTTC. Translated, it gives CASNQASGANVLTF.

The chain uses TRBV4-3 and TRBJ2-3; the D call may be TRBD1 or TRBD2 (6 bases each). Trimming pared 1 base from V and 6 bases from J, leaving 17 bases between. CDR3 size: 16 residues. CDR1 LGHNA and CDR2 YSLEER come from the germline V gene. CDR3 region: CASSQAVGGSRDTQYF. For the CDR3, the DNA is TGCGCCAGCAGCCAAGCTGTAGGGGGGAGTCGGGATACGCAGTATTTT.

The V and J genes are TRBV9 and TRBJ2-2, with D perhaps TRBD1 (5 bases). V shed 4 bases and J shed 4 bases, with 17 bases lying between them. The CDR3 length is 16 residues. Germline values: CDR1 SGDLS, CDR2 YYNGEE. CDR3 sequence (DNA): TGTGCCAGCAGCTCCACCTATGACAGATCCACCGGGGAGCTGTTTTTT. Its protein product is CASSSTYDRSTGELFF.

The chain uses TRBV6-1 and TRBJ1-4; TRBD1 matches at 9 bases. Germline V lookup: CDR1 MNHNS, CDR2 SASEGT. The V gene end was trimmed by 11 bases and the J gene end by 4 bases; junction bases not matched to a gene: 8. The CDR3 consists of 14 residues. CDR3 protein: CASQRDRDNEKLFF. Here the CDR3 DNA reads TGTGCCTCCCAACGGGACAGGGATAATGAAAAACTGTTTTTT.

CDR3 sequence: CASSLGTRGGQYF. DNA of the CDR3: TGTGCCAGCAGCTTAGGGACTAGAGGTGGGCAGTACTTC. The rearrangement joins TRBV7-6 to TRBJ2-5; TRBD2 aligns across 7 bases. Trimming cost V 1 base and J 11 bases; bases outside gene matches: 7. CDR1 is SGHVS and CDR2 is FNYEAQ in the germline V gene. There are 13 residues in the CDR3.

In its sample, this clone was seen a few times. The chain links TRBV10-3 to TRBJ2-3; TRBD2 is a possible D gene (5 bases). This CDR3 is 12 amino acids long. From germline, CDR1 is ENHRY and CDR2 SYGVKD. Trimming stripped 7 bases from V and 5 bases from J, with 10 bases between. In nucleotides, the CDR3 is TGTGCCATCAACGGGGATGTAGATACGCAGTATTTT. Protein product: CAINGDVDTQYF.

This chain connects TRBV7-3 to TRBJ2-1; D perhaps matches TRBD2 (5 bases). The CDR3 length is 15 residues. CDR1 is SGHTA and CDR2 is FQGTGA in the germline V gene. The V and J ends lost 0 bases and 3 bases respectively, with 9 bases between them. The CDR3 here is CASSLTPAGYNEQFF. The CDR3 nucleotides are TGTGCCAGCAGCTTAACCCCCGCGGGCTACAATGAGCAGTTCTTC.

This chain uses TRBV2 with TRBJ1-2; 7 nucleotides agree with TRBD1. Germline V gene sequence: CDR1 SNHLY, CDR2 FYNNEI. CDR3 length equals 16 residues. Trimming cost V 8 bases and J 4 bases; bases outside gene matches: 16. CDR3 bases: TGTGCCAGCCTCCGGGACAGCGAACCCCGGAGCTATGGCTACACCTTC. This sequence encodes CASLRDSEPRSYGYTF. The full variable domain, completed using reference TRBV2 and TRBJ1-2, is EPEVTQTPSHQVTQMGQEVILRCVPISNHLYFYWYRQILGQKVEFLVSFYNNEISEKSEIFDDQFSVERPDGSNFTLKIRSTKLEDSAMYFCASLRDSEPRSYGYTFGSGTRLTVV.

The chain combines TRBV6-1 with TRBJ2-5; a weak D match, TRBD2 (5 bases). The CDR3 extends over 14 amino acids. Trimming removed 5 bases at V and 5 bases at J, with 15 bases between. The germline CDR1 and CDR2 sequences are MNHNS and SASEGT. For the CDR3, the DNA is TGTGCCAGCAGTTATCTCCGGGGTATTGAGACCCAGTACTTC. This translates into CASSYLRGIETQYF.